The subject of this entry is one TCR beta chain. What it binds is unknown. The data were obtained in a study of cytomegalovirus exposure and HLA in healthy donors. Study findings and constraints: Later analysis identified a missense DCLRE1C variant that was linked to TCR beta V- and J-gene trimming. In an earlier analysis, most TCR beta V segments were productive about 87% or about 30% of the time. Presence/absence analyses assumed roughly uniform sequencing depth across donors, which may not hold.

With 60 Vbeta and 13 Jbeta primers, the PCR was carried out. Original processing notes: A follow-up analysis tallied some 80 million unique TCR beta chains, roughly 11 million shared. Sequencing used immunoSEQ multiplex PCR; TCRdb keeps in-frame clones, though not all of them. V and J calls and clone size are those listed in that table; D and trimming were worked out from the DNA. Of 70,000 to 95,000 clones listed, about three quarters are singletons. The V end lost 5 bases, the J end lost 8 bases, and 14 bases lay between the germline ends. The CDR3 is 12 residues long. Per the germline V gene, CDR1 is GTSNPN and CDR2 is SVGIG (reference sequence).

The gene calls are TRBV30 and TRBJ2-3; D possibly corresponds to TRBD2 (6 bases). The sequence derives from a male donor in good health and CMV-seronegative. The sample taken for sequencing was PBMCs. CDR3: CAWGELACTQYF. DNA of the CDR3: TGTGCCTGGGGGGAACTAGCTTGTACGCAGTATTTT.